The next 18 T cell receptor beta chains were all read from a single sample in a study of identical twins. TCRdb ran MiXCR on the 5' RACE reads and lists one entry per CDR3 protein. This table holds 300,000 or so distinct CDR3 sequences, just under 9.5% found once. This sample also belongs to another study, concerning yellow fever vaccine responses in identical twins.

The material sequenced was CD8+ T cells sorted from blood. All receptors derive from a young woman in good health.

This clonotype was found many times. This chain connects TRBV3-1 to TRBJ2-7; 9 bases line up with TRBD1. This CDR3 contains 15 residues. Looked up from germline, CDR1 is LGHDT and CDR2 is YNNKEL (reference sequence). The V and J ends lost 0 bases and 6 bases, in that order; junction bases with no gene match: 6. The CDR3 DNA follows: TGTGCCAGCAGCCAAGATCCGGGACAGGGCCCCGAGCAGTACTTC. Its protein product is CASSQDPGQGPEQYF.

There are a few counts of this clonotype. V is TRBV23-1 and J is TRBJ2-1; TRBD1 might be the D (6 bases). TRBV23-1 is flagged as an ORF with uncertain function. V was trimmed by 6 bases and J by 0 bases, leaving 9 bases between them. This CDR3 is built from 14 residues. Written as DNA, the CDR3 is TGCGCCAGCAGGGGACACTGCTCCTACAATGAGCAGTTCTTC. Amino acid sequence: CASRGHCSYNEQFF.

This chain connects TRBV6-2 or TRBV6-3 to TRBJ2-3; a possible D gene is TRBD2 (6 bases). Deletions cut 2 bases from V and 2 bases from J, with 17 bases between. The V gene's germline CDR1 is MNHEY and CDR2 SVGEGT. The CDR3 loop spans 17 amino acids. In nucleotides, the CDR3 is TGTGCCAGCAGTTACCCCCTTGGCGGGACCTCCACAGATACGCAGTATTTT. Its translation: CASSYPLGGTSTDTQYF.

In its sample, this clonotype was seen many times. The gene calls are TRBV29-1 and TRBJ2-1; TRBD2 agrees at 12 bases. With V trimmed by 1 base and J by 1 base, 2 bases remained unmatched. CDR1 and CDR2 from the germline V gene are SQVTM and ANQGSEA. This CDR3 is built from 16 residues. CDR3 DNA: TGCAGCGTTGAAGGACTAGCGGGAGTGTCCTACAATGAGCAGTTCTTC. Amino acid sequence: CSVEGLAGVSYNEQFF.

Only a few counts were recorded for this clonotype. This sequence joins TRBV2 and TRBJ2-1; D may be TRBD1 (6 bases). Germline CDR1 reads SNHLY; CDR2 reads FYNNEI. The length of the CDR3 is 17 residues. The V end was cut by 1 base, the J end by 5 bases, with 18 bases between. In DNA, the CDR3 is TGTGCCAGCAGTGAAGGAAGGGGGAGATCGTTCAACAATGAGCAGTTCTTC. It codes for CASSEGRGRSFNNEQFF.

This clonotype came up many times. The chain combines TRBV7-2 with TRBJ2-1; TRBD2 agrees at 7 bases. Looked up from germline, CDR1 is SGHTA and CDR2 is FQGNSA. CDR3 length equals 16 residues. V shed 5 bases and J 1 base; nucleotides not matched to a gene: 8. DNA for the CDR3: TGTGCCAGCAGCCCCCTTGGGGGGGGATCCTACAATGAGCAGTTCTTC. Its translation is CASSPLGGGSYNEQFF. Full variable domain (outside the CDR3, taken from reference TRBV7-2 and TRBJ2-1): GAGVSQSPSNKVTEKGKDVELRCDPISGHTALYWYRQSLGQGLEFLIYFQGNSAPDKSGLPSDRFSAERTGGSVSTLTIQRTQQEDSAVYLCASSPLGGGSYNEQFFGPGTRLTVL.

This clonotype was picked up many times. This chain uses TRBV29-1 with TRBJ2-7, with TRBD1 matching 7 bases. The CDR3 sequence is 13 residues long. The germline CDR1 and CDR2 sequences are SQVTM and ANQGSEA. J lost 1 base, V lost 5 bases, and 5 bases had no gene match. The CDR3 spells CSVPGTASYEQYF. CDR3 nucleotides: TGCAGCGTTCCCGGGACAGCATCCTACGAGCAGTACTTC.

This clonotype has at least ten counts. The V gene is TRBV6-5, the J gene TRBJ1-2; weak D call: TRBD1 (6 bases). The CDR3 has 15 amino acids. The V and J ends lost 2 bases and 4 bases respectively, with 14 bases between them. Germline V gene sequence: CDR1 MNHEY, CDR2 SVGAGI. Here the CDR3 DNA reads TGTGCCAGCAGTTACGGAAGGGACACCGTCTATGGCTACACCTTC. Protein product: CASSYGRDTVYGYTF.

This chain uses TRBV7-9 with TRBJ2-7; 9 bases align to TRBD1. This CDR3 is 16 amino acids long. V trimming: 10 bases; J trimming: 1 base; junction bases outside the gene matches: 14. The V gene's germline CDR1 is SEHNR and CDR2 FQNEAQ (reference sequence). The CDR3 spells CATGTGIDRGSYEQYF. The CDR3 bases are TGTGCCACCGGGACAGGGATAGATAGGGGGTCCTACGAGCAGTACTTC.

This clonotype was seen repeatedly, ten times or more. This chain connects TRBV7-3 to TRBJ2-2; no clear D. V shed 0 bases and J shed 7 bases, with 6 bases lying between them. Germline V gene lookup returns CDR1 SGHTA and CDR2 FQGTGA. This CDR3 region has 13 residues. This CDR3 is CASSLTSGGELFF. CDR3 sequence (DNA): TGTGCCAGCAGCTTAACGTCGGGCGGGGAGCTGTTTTTT.

This chain uses TRBV20-1 with TRBJ2-1, with TRBD2 identical over 11 bases. The V gene end was trimmed by 5 bases and the J gene end by 3 bases; junction bases not matched to a gene: 3. Looked up from germline, CDR1 is DFQATT and CDR2 is SNEGSKA (reference sequence). The CDR3 length is 14 residues. The CDR3 sequence is CSAYTSGGYNEQFF. The DNA of the CDR3 is TGCAGTGCTTACACTAGCGGGGGCTACAATGAGCAGTTCTTC.

In its sample, this clonotype was seen many times. The chain has TRBV29-1 and TRBJ2-7; 11 positions match TRBD2. Germline V gene sequence: CDR1 SQVTM, CDR2 ANQGSEA. V trimming: 6 bases; J trimming: 1 base; junction bases outside the gene matches: 5. The CDR3 runs 14 residues. This CDR3 is CSVSGLAASYEQYF. For the CDR3, the DNA is TGCAGCGTCTCGGGACTAGCGGCTTCCTACGAGCAGTACTTC.

This clonotype has ten or more counts. V usage is TRBV7-2 and J usage is TRBJ2-7; D not resolved. V lost 3 bases and J 2 bases, leaving 5 bases between the germline ends. This CDR3 spans 12 amino acids. CDR1 is SGHTA, CDR2 FQGNSA, per germline. The CDR3 loop is CASSFQTYEQYF. The DNA of the CDR3 is TGTGCCAGCAGCTTCCAGACCTACGAGCAGTACTTC.

This clonotype has at least ten counts. This chain connects TRBV7-6 to TRBJ2-3, with D tentatively TRBD1 or TRBD2 (6 bases each). Germline V gene lookup returns CDR1 SGHVS and CDR2 FNYEAQ. This CDR3 comprises 14 residues. Trimming stripped 5 bases from V and 10 bases from J, with 19 bases between. CDR3 DNA: TGTGCCAGCAGCAGAAAAGGGGGGTCGAGGGCGCAGTATTTT. Translated, it gives CASSRKGGSRAQYF.

This chain connects TRBV5-1 to TRBJ2-1; TRBD2 matches at 8 bases. Germline CDR1 SGHRS, CDR2 YFSETQ. V dropped 3 bases and J dropped 4; count of bases not matched to a gene: 9. The CDR3 runs 16 residues. The CDR3: CASSSPREGLYNEQFF. CDR3 sequence (DNA): TGCGCCAGCAGCTCCCCACGGGAGGGACTGTACAATGAGCAGTTCTTC. Drawing the rest from reference TRBV5-1 and TRBJ2-1, the complete variable domain is KAGVTQTPRYLIKTRGQQVTLSCSPISGHRSVSWYQQTPGQGLQFLFEYFSETQRNKGNFPGRFSGRQFSNSRSEMNVSTLELGDSALYLCASSSPREGLYNEQFFGPGTRLTVL.

The rearrangement uses TRBV28 and TRBJ2-3; 10 bases are shared with TRBD1. The CDR3 contains 16 residues. Trimming removed 5 bases from V and 3 bases from J; junction bases left unmatched: 8. CDR1 MDHEN and CDR2 SYDVKM come from the germline V gene. The CDR3 sequence: CASSRRRTGGTDTQYF. In DNA, the CDR3 is TGTGCCAGCAGTCGCCGGAGGACAGGGGGGACAGATACGCAGTATTTT.

The chain couples TRBV14 to TRBJ2-1; D is perhaps TRBD1 (5 bases). V dropped 0 bases and J dropped 0 bases, with 12 bases sitting between them. The CDR3 runs 17 residues. CDR1 is SGHDN and CDR2 is FVKESK in the germline V gene. The CDR3 DNA reads as TGTGCCAGCAGCCAAGACTGGGGCCCCCTCTCCTACAATGAGCAGTTCTTC. Translation: CASSQDWGPLSYNEQFF.

This clonotype was recorded many times. The chain uses TRBV12-3 or TRBV12-4 and TRBJ2-1, with 12 positions matching TRBD2. The V and J ends lost 5 bases and 6 bases, in that order; junction bases with no gene match: 11. CDR3 length: 17 residues. CDR3: CASSLGWTSGIRNEQFF. In nucleotides, the CDR3 is TGTGCCAGCAGTCTAGGCTGGACTAGCGGGATACGCAATGAGCAGTTCTTC.